The clone carrying this T cell receptor (beta chain) was counted at least ten times. Its antigen remains unidentified. This entry comes from a study of identical twins. Findings of the study overall: Fewer insertions marked abundant cord blood beta clonotypes; young adult naive trended weakly, memory not at all. Monozygotic twin pairs showed more out-of-frame TCR alpha sharing than models estimated.

Template switching added a universal primer site; cDNA carried unique molecular identifiers. TCRdb analysed the 5' RACE reads with MiXCR anew, one entry per CDR3 protein. Of about 240,000 distinct CDR3 sequences listed, about 10% are singletons. This CDR3 has 17 residues. The sample consisted of memory T cells sorted from blood. The TCR was taken from a man aged 45-60 years in good health. The J gene is TRBJ2-1, the V gene TRBV21-1; TRBD2, the table's D call, lacks a check against the DNA. TRBV21-1 is a pseudogene segment. The CDR3 loop reads CASSNPGSSGRSDEQFF. The CDR3 nucleotides read TGTGCCAGCAGCAATCCTGGTTCTAGCGGGAGATCCGATGAGCAGTTCTTC.